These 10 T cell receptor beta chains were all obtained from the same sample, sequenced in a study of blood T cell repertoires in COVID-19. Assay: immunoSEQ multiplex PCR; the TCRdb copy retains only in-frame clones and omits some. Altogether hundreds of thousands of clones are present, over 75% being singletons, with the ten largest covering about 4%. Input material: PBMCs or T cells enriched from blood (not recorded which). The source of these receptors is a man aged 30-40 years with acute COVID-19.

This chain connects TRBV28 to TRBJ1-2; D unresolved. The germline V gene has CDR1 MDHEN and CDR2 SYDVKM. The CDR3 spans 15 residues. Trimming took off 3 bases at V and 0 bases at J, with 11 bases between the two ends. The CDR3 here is CASSFGELANYGYTF. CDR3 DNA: TGTGCCAGCAGTTTCGGTGAGCTTGCTAACTATGGCTACACCTTC.

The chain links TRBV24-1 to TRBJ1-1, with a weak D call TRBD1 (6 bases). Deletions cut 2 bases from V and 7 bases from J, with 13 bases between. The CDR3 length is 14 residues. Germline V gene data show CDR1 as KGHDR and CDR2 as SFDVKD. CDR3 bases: TGTGCCACCAGTGATTCCAAGGGGGTCGGTGAAGCTTTCTTT. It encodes CATSDSKGVGEAFF.

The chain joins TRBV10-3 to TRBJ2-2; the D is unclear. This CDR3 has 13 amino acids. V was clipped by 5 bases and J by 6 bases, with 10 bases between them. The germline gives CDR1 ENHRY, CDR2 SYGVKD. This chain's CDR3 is CAISPGGSGELFF. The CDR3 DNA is TGTGCCATCAGTCCGGGTGGTTCCGGGGAGCTGTTTTTT.

CDR3 nucleotide sequence: TGTGCCAGCAGCTTAGCGGGGGGGGAAGCTTTCTTT. It is translated as CASSLAGGEAFF. V and J are TRBV7-6 and TRBJ1-1, with D maybe TRBD1 (5 bases). The CDR3 spans 12 residues. Per germline, CDR1 SGHVS and CDR2 FNYEAQ. Between the trimmed V and J ends, which lost 0 bases and 8 bases, there was a span of 7 bases.

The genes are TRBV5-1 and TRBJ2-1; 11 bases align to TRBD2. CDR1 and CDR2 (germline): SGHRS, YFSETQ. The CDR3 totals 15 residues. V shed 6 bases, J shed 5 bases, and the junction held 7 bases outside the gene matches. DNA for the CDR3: TGCGCCAGCACTGGGACTAGCGGCTTCAACAATGAGCAGTTCTTC. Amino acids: CASTGTSGFNNEQFF.

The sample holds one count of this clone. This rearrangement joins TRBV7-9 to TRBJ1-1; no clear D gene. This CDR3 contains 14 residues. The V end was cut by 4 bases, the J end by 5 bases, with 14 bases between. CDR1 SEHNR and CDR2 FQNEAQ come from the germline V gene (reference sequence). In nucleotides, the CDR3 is TGTGCCAGCAGCTATCACCTGTCGGGGACTGAAGCTTTCTTT. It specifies CASSYHLSGTEAFF. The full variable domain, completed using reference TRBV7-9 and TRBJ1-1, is DTGVSQNPRHKITKRGQNVTFRCDPISEHNRLYWYRQTLGQGPEFLTYFQNEAQLEKSRLLSDRFSAERPKGSFSTLEIQRTEQGDSAMYLCASSYHLSGTEAFFGQGTRLTVV.

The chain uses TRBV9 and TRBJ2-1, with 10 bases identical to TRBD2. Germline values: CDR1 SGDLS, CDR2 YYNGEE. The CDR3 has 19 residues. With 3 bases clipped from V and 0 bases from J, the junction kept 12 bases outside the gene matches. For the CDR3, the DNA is TGTGCCAGCAGCGGAAGCGGGGGGGCGCCGATCCGCTCCTACAATGAGCAGTTCTTC. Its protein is CASSGSGGAPIRSYNEQFF.

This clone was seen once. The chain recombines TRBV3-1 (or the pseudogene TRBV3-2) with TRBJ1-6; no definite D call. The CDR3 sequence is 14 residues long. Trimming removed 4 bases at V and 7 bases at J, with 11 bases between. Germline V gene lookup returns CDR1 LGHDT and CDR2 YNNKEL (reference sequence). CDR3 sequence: CASSLHPGNSPLHF. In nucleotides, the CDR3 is TGTGCCAGCAGCCTCCATCCGGGGAATTCACCCCTCCACTTT.

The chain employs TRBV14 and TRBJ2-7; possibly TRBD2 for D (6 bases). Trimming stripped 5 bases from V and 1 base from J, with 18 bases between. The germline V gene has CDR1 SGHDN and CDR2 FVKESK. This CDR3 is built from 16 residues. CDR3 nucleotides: TGTGCCAGCAGCTATCGGCTAGGGACTTCATCCTACGAGCAGTACTTC. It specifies CASSYRLGTSSYEQYF. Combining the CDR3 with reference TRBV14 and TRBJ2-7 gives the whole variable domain EAGVTQFPSHSVIEKGQTVTLRCDPISGHDNLYWYRRVMGKEIKFLLHFVKESKQDESGMPNNRFLAERTGGTYSTLKVQPAELEDSGVYFCASSYRLGTSSYEQYFGPGTRLTVT.

This chain's CDR3 is CASSTGQGLQETQYF. CDR3 coding DNA: TGTGCCAGCAGCACAGGACAGGGACTACAGGAGACCCAGTACTTC. The J gene is TRBJ2-5, the V gene TRBV9; D perhaps matches TRBD1 (8 bases). Germline CDR1 is SGDLS and CDR2 is YYNGEE. Trimming removed 4 bases at V and 5 bases at J, with 18 bases between. The CDR3 sequence is 15 residues long.